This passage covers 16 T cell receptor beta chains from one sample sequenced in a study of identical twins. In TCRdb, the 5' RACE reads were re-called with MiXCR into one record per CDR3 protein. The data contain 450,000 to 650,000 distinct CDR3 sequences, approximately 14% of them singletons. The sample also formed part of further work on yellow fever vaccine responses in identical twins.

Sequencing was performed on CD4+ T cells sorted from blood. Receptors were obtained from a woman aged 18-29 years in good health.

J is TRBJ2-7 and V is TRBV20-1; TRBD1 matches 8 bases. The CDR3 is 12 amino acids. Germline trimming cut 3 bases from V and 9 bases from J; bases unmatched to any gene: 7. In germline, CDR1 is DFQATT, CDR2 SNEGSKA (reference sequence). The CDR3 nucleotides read TGCAGTGCTAGTTTTCAGGGGGCTGGGCAGTACGTC. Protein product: CSASFQGAGQYV.

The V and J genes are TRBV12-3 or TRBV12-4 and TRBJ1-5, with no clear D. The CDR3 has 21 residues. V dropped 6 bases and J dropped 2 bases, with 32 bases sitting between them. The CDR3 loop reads CASSPGLISNSLSGGNQPQHF. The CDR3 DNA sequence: TGTGCCAGCAGCCCTGGGCTCATCTCCAACTCTCTCTCAGGAGGCAATCAGCCCCAGCATTTT.

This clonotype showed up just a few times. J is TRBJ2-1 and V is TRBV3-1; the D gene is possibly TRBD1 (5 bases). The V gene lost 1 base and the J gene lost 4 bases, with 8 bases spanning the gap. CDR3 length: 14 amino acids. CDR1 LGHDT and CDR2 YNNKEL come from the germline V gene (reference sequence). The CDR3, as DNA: TGTGCCAGCAGCCAAGGGGGCATATACAATGAGCAGTTCTTC. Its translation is CASSQGGIYNEQFF.

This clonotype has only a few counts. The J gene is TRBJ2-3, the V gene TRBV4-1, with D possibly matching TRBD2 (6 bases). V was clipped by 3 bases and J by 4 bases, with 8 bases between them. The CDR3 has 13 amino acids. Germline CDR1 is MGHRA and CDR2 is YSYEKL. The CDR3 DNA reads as TGCGCCAGCAGCCAGGGGACTTCAGATACGCAGTATTTT. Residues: CASSQGTSDTQYF.

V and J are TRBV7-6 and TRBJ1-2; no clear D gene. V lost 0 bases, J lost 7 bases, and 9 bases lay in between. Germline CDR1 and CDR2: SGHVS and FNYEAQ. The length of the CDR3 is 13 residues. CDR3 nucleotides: TGTGCCAGCAGCTTAGCAGGGTTTAGTGGCTACACCTTC. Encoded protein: CASSLAGFSGYTF.

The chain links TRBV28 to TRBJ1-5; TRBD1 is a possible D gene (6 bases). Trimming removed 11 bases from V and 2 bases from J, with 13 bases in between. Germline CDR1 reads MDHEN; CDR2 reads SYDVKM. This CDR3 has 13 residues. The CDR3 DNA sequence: TGTGCCGTACAGGGAGGAGGCAATCAGCCCCAGCATTTT. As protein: CAVQGGGNQPQHF.

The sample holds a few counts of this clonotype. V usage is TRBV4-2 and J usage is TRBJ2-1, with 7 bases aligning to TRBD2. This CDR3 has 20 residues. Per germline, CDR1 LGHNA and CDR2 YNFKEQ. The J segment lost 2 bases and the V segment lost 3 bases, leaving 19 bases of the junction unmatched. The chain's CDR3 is CASSQPLAGAVVLAYNEQFF. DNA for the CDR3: TGTGCCAGCAGCCAGCCCCTCGCGGGAGCCGTTGTCTTGGCCTACAATGAGCAGTTCTTC.

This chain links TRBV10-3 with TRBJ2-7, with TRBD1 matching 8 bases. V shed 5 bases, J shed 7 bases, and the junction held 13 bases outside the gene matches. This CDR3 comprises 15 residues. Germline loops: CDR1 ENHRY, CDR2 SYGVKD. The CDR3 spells CAISRSGQGYGEQYF. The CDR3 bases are TGTGCCATCAGTCGGTCAGGACAGGGTTACGGAGAGCAGTACTTC.

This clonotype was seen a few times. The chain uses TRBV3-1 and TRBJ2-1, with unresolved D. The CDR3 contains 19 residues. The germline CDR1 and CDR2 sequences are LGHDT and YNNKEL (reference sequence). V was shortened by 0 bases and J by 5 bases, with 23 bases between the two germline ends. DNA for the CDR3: TGTGCCAGCAGCCAAGAGGGCGGTCTCAACCGAAAACCACACAATGAGCAGTTCTTC. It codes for CASSQEGGLNRKPHNEQFF.

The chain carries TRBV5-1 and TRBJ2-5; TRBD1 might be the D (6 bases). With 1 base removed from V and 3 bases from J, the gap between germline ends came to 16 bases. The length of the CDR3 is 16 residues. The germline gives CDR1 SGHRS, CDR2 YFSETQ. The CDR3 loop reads CASSLISGAFEETQYF. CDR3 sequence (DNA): TGCGCCAGCAGCTTGATTTCAGGGGCGTTTGAAGAGACCCAGTACTTC.

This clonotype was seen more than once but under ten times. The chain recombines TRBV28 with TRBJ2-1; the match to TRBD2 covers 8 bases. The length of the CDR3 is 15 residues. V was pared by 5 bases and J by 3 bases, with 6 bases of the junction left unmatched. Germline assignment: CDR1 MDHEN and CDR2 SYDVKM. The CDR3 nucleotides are TGTGCCAGCAGTAGCCAGCGGGGGAACTACAATGAGCAGTTCTTC. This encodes CASSSQRGNYNEQFF.

The CDR3 spells CSARAWSGRALATYNEQFF. The CDR3 DNA follows: TGCAGTGCCCGCGCGTGGAGCGGGAGGGCCCTGGCAACCTACAATGAGCAGTTCTTC. The chain is built from TRBV20-1 and TRBJ2-1; 10 bases line up with TRBD2. V gave up 6 bases and J gave up 2 bases; unmatched junction bases: 19. The CDR3 sequence is 19 residues long. Germline assignment: CDR1 DFQATT and CDR2 SNEGSKA (reference sequence).

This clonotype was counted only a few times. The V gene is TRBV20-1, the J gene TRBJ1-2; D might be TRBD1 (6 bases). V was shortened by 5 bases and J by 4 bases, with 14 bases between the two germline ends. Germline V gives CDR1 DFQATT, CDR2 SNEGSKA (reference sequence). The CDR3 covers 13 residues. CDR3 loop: CSAPGVPSYGYTF. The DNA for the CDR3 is TGCAGTGCTCCAGGGGTACCATCCTATGGCTACACCTTC.

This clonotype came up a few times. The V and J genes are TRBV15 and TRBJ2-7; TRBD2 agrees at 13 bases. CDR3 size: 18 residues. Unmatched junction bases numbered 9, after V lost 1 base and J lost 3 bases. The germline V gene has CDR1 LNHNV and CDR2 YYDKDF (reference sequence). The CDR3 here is CATSRGIGLAGDFYEQYF. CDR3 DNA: TGTGCCACCAGCAGAGGAATCGGACTAGCGGGAGATTTCTACGAGCAGTACTTC.

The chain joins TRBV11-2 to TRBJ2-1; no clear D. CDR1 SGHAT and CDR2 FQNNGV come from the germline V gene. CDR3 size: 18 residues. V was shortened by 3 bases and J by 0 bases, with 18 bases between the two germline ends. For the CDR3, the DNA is TGTGCCAGCAGCTTTTTTCATCGACTGCAAAGCTCCTACAATGAGCAGTTCTTC. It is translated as CASSFFHRLQSSYNEQFF. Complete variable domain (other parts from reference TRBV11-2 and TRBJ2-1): EAGVAQSPRYKIIEKRQSVAFWCNPISGHATLYWYQQILGQGPKLLIQFQNNGVVDDSQLPKDRFSAERLKGVDSTLKIQPAKLEDSAVYLCASSFFHRLQSSYNEQFFGPGTRLTVL.

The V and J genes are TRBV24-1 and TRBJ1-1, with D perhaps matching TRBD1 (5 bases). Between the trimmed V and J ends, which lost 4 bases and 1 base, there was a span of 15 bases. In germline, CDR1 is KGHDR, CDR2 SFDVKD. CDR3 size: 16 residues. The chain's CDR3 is CATSDRAGNQNTEAFF. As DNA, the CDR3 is TGTGCCACCAGTGACCGTGCAGGGAACCAGAACACTGAAGCTTTCTTT.